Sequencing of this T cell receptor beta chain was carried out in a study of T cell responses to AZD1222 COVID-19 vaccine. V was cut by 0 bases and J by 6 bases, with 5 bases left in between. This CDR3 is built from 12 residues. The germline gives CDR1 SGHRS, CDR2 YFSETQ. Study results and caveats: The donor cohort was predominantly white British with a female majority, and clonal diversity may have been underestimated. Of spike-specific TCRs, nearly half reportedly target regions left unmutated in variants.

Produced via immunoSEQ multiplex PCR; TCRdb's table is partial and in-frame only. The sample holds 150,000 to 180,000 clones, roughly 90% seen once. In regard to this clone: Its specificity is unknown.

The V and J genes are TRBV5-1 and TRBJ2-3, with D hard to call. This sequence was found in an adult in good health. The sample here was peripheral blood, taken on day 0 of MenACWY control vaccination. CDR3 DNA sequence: TGCGCCAGCAGCTTGGAAGGGGATACGCAGTATTTT. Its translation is CASSLEGDTQYF.